This paragraph covers one TCR beta chain sequence. The source of the sample is a study of chemoradiotherapy in HPV16-positive cancers. Method: immunoSEQ multiplex PCR; TCRdb's copy keeps in-frame clones and lacks some. The sample shows some 1,100 clones, over 75% of them seen only once. The CDR3 is 16 amino acids. CDR1 is SGDLS, CDR2 YYNGEE, per germline. V lost 1 base, J lost 3 bases, and 17 bases lay in between. The source is a human donor with HPV-associated anogenital cancer. Sequenced material: tumor tissue, taken from a patient who underwent chemoradiotherapy. The V call is TRBV9, the J call TRBJ2-7; tentatively, D is TRBD2 (6 bases). The CDR3 protein is CASSVRGGEPIYEQYF. CDR3 DNA sequence: TGTGCCAGCAGCGTAAGAGGAGGGGAGCCCATCTACGAGCAGTACTTC.